This T cell receptor (beta chain) came from a study of T-cell memory formation after mild COVID-19. Overall study context: Most TCR clusters belonged to a single donor.

With respect to this clonotype: Its antigen is as yet unknown.

Germline CDR1 reads LGHDT; CDR2 reads YNNKEL (reference sequence). This CDR3 spans 15 amino acids. The V gene lost 4 bases and the J gene lost 5 bases, with 17 bases spanning the gap. TCRdb reprocessed the 5' RACE reads via MiXCR and lists one record per CDR3 protein. The table records around 300,000 distinct CDR3 sequences, approximately 13% of them present only once. Study-wide points: Later expanders leaned CD4+, whereas day 15 to 85 contracting clones were balanced CD4/CD8.

The chain joins TRBV3-1 to TRBJ1-2; no firm D call. Sequencing used PBMCs or a T cell subset sorted from them (not recorded which). This TCR came from a man aged 18-30 years who had mild COVID-19 (a few samples of this study predate the infection). Cell type and time point are not known. The CDR3 is CASSRQLDVLYGYTF. CDR3 in DNA: TGTGCCAGCAGCCGCCAATTGGACGTACTATATGGCTACACCTTC. The complete variable domain, with remaining parts taken from reference TRBV3-1 and TRBJ1-2, reads DTAVSQTPKYLVTQMGNDKSIKCEQNLGHDTMYWYKQDSKKFLKIMFSYNNKELIINETVPNRFSPKSPDKAHLNLHINSLELGDSAVYFCASSRQLDVLYGYTFGSGTRLTVV.